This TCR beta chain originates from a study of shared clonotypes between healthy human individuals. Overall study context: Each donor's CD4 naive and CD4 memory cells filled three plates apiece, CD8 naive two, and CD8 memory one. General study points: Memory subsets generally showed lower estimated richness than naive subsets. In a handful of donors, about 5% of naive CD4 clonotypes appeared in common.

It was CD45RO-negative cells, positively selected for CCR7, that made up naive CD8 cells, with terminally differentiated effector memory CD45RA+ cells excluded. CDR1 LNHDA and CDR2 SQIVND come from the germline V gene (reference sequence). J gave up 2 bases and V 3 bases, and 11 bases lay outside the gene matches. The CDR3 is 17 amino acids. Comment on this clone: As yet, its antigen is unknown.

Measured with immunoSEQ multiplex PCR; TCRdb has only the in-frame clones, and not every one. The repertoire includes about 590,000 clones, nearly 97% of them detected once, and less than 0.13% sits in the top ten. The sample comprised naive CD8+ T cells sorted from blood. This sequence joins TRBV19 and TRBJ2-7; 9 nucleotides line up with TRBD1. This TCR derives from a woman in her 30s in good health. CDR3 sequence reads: CASSILYPGQGTYEQYF. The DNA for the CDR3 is TGTGCCAGTAGTATCCTCTACCCGGGACAGGGCACCTACGAGCAGTACTTC.